The 20 T cell receptor beta chains reported below all come from one sample, sequenced in a study of metastatic and nonmetastatic thyroid tumors (dated by TCRdb to the early 2020s). No treatment had been received by any patient before thyroid surgery. The receptor library was made with PCR. Sequenced using an Illumina HiSeq 4000. TCRdb applied fastp at Q25 and MiXCR to the public reads, then kept only in-frame beta chains. Counted in this sample were around 24,000 clones; roughly a quarter of them appeared once. The ten largest account for 9% to 15% of the sample. The sample taken for sequencing was tumor tissue. These receptors were taken from a male donor with papillary thyroid cancer or a benign thyroid nodule (not recorded which). Some clones in this sample may be carry-over from other donors' samples.

This clone was recorded many times. Other DNA sequences in this specimen translate into the identical CDR3. The chain uses TRBV30 and TRBJ1-2; D is perhaps TRBD1 (6 bases). The CDR3 is 14 residues long. The germline V gene encodes CDR1 GTSNPN and CDR2 SVGIG (reference sequence). The V gene lost 1 base and the J gene lost 7 bases, with 16 bases spanning the gap. Here the CDR3 reads CAWSGLQGRGGYTF. The CDR3 DNA is TGTGCCTGGAGTGGATTACAGGGTAGGGGTGGCTACACCTTC.

This clone was seen many times. This rearrangement joins TRBV5-6 to TRBJ1-2, with D perhaps TRBD1 (6 bases). V was cut by 4 bases and J by 4 bases, with 14 bases left in between. CDR1 SGHDT and CDR2 YYEEEE come from the germline V gene. This CDR3 region has 14 residues. The CDR3 sequence: CASSRTGQSYGYTF. The CDR3 DNA sequence: TGTGCCAGCAGCCGAACCGGACAGTCCTATGGCTACACCTTC.

This clone was observed at least ten times. V gene TRBV5-1 combines with J gene TRBJ1-2; D call uncertain. The germline gives CDR1 SGHRS, CDR2 YFSETQ. CDR3 length: 14 amino acids. Trimming took 4 bases from V and 8 from J, leaving 18 bases between them. CDR3 bases: TGCGCCAGCAGCCCGCCGGCCCCCAGCCAGGGCTACACCTTC. The encoded protein is CASSPPAPSQGYTF.

This clone is deemed medium-sized. The rearrangement links TRBV7-2 to TRBJ2-7; 8 bases fit TRBD2. CDR1 and CDR2 (germline): SGHTA, FQGNSA. CDR3 length: 14 amino acids. Trimming at V came to 5 bases and at J to 6 bases, leaving 9 bases not matched to a gene. In DNA form, the CDR3 reads TGTGCCAGCAGCCCAACTAGCGGTATTCGCGAGCAGTACTTC. It is translated as CASSPTSGIREQYF. Complete variable domain (other parts from reference TRBV7-2 and TRBJ2-7): GAGVSQSPSNKVTEKGKDVELRCDPISGHTALYWYRQSLGQGLEFLIYFQGNSAPDKSGLPSDRFSAERTGGSVSTLTIQRTQQEDSAVYLCASSPTSGIREQYFGPGTRLTVT.

As regards this clone: No conserved phenylalanine or tryptophan ends this CDR3, so it is likely a read error. This chain links TRBV7-9 with TRBJ2-7; possibly TRBD1 for D (5 bases). The CDR3 spans 13 residues. The germline V gene has CDR1 SEHNR and CDR2 FQNEAQ (reference sequence). Trimming cost V 5 bases and J 9 bases, with 17 bases left between them. Here the CDR3 DNA reads TGTGCCAGCAGCCGCGACAGCGAGACGAGGCAGTACTTA. This translates into CASSRDSETRQYL.

With respect to this clone: The CDR3 carries no conserved terminal phenylalanine or tryptophan, so it likely arises from a read error. The DNA is omitted, as the CDR3 cannot be located on it reliably, and the CDR3 follows TCRdb's listing. J is TRBJ2-1 and V is TRBV27; the table's D call, TRBD1, has no DNA check behind it. Germline lookup yields CDR1 MNHEY and CDR2 SMNVEV (reference sequence). The CDR3 is made up of 8 amino acids, end residues included. This CDR3 is CASSSIRP.

A note on this clone: Possible read error: a much larger clone is one base away. This chain connects TRBV20-1 to TRBJ2-5; 7 bases align to TRBD2. The CDR3 has 11 residues. Germline CDR1 and CDR2: DFQATT and SNEGSKA (reference sequence). CDR3 nucleotides: TGCAGTGCTGTAACGCGGGAGAACCAGTACTTC. Translating it yields CSAVTRENQYF.

Note on this clone: Sequence at one end of the junction differs from germline and may be a read error. The genes are TRBV11-2 and TRBJ2-7; D ambiguous. Per germline, CDR1 SGHAT and CDR2 FQNNGV. This CDR3 is built from 15 residues. CDR3 region: CASILVLGSSYEQYF. As DNA, the CDR3 is TGTGCCAGCATCTTAGTTCTCGGCAGCTCCTACGAGCAGTACTTC.

The sample holds a few counts of this clone. This chain joins TRBV10-3 and TRBJ1-2, with D perhaps TRBD1 (5 bases). From germline, CDR1 is ENHRY and CDR2 SYGVKD. Trimming removed 10 bases at V and 7 bases at J, with 19 bases between. The length of the CDR3 is 13 residues. CDR3 protein: CATAPFGGSGYTF. For the CDR3, the DNA is TGTGCCACCGCCCCTTTCGGGGGGTCTGGCTACACCTTC.

This clone came up many times. V gene TRBV7-9 combines with J gene TRBJ2-7, with a tentative D call TRBD2 (6 bases). Trimming cost V 1 base and J 6 bases, with 10 bases left between them. Germline CDR1 and CDR2: SEHNR and FQNEAQ (reference sequence). This CDR3 has 13 amino acids. For the CDR3, the DNA is TGTGCCAGCAGCTTAGGGGAGGCTCCCGAGCAGTACTTC. As protein: CASSLGEAPEQYF.

The chain employs TRBV20-1 and TRBJ2-5, with 10 positions matching TRBD2. Germline assignment: CDR1 DFQATT and CDR2 SNEGSKA (reference sequence). This CDR3 has 14 amino acids. V dropped 6 bases and J dropped 3; count of bases not matched to a gene: 7. This CDR3 is CSARTGTSEETQYF. Here the CDR3 DNA reads TGCAGTGCACGAACCGGGACTAGCGAAGAGACCCAGTACTTC.

In its sample, this clone was seen many times. This rearrangement joins TRBV7-2 to TRBJ2-2; unclear D gene. The V gene's germline CDR1 is SGHTA and CDR2 FQGNSA. The CDR3 has 15 amino acids. V was trimmed by 3 bases and J by 3 bases, leaving 11 bases between them. The CDR3 loop reads CASSFLVRDTGELFF. The DNA for the CDR3 is TGTGCCAGCAGCTTCCTAGTACGGGACACCGGGGAGCTGTTTTTT.

The sample holds many counts of this clone. V usage is TRBV5-5 and J usage is TRBJ1-5, with TRBD1 matching over 8 bases. Germline V gene lookup returns CDR1 SGHKS and CDR2 YYEKEE (reference sequence). This CDR3 is 15 amino acids long. The V and J ends lost 4 bases and 4 bases, in that order; junction bases with no gene match: 7. The CDR3: CASSEQGARNQPQHF. The CDR3 nucleotides are TGTGCCAGCAGCGAGCAGGGGGCTCGGAATCAGCCCCAGCATTTT. Combining the CDR3 with reference TRBV5-5 and TRBJ1-5 gives the whole variable domain DAGVTQSPTHLIKTRGQQVTLRCSPISGHKSVSWYQQVLGQGPQFIFQYYEKEERGRGNFPDRFSARQFPNYSSELNVNALLLGDSALYLCASSEQGARNQPQHFGDGTRLSIL.

This clone is medium-sized by share. This chain links TRBV28 with TRBJ2-5; the match to TRBD2 covers 8 bases. From germline, CDR1 is MDHEN and CDR2 SYDVKM. V shed 7 bases, J shed 1 base, and the junction held 5 bases outside the gene matches. The CDR3 is 14 residues long. This CDR3 is CASIREGLQETQYF. CDR3 nucleotide sequence: TGTGCCAGCATTCGGGAGGGCCTCCAAGAGACCCAGTACTTC. The full variable domain, completed using reference TRBV28 and TRBJ2-5, is DVKVTQSSRYLVKRTGEKVFLECVQDMDHENMFWYRQDPGLGLRLIYFSYDVKMKEKGDIPEGYSVSREKKERFSLILESASTNQTSMYLCASIREGLQETQYFGPGTRLLVL.

The rearrangement joins TRBV7-8 to TRBJ1-3; perhaps TRBD1 as D (5 bases). V gave up 5 bases and J gave up 3 bases, with 11 bases separating them. Germline lookup yields CDR1 SGHVS and CDR2 FQNEAQ. The length of the CDR3 is 14 residues. CDR3 loop: CASSTGDRGNTIYF. For the CDR3, the DNA is TGTGCCAGCAGCACAGGAGACCGTGGAAACACCATATATTTT.

This clone was seen more than once but under ten times. Just one base apart from a much larger clone, this may be a read error. V and J are TRBV28 and TRBJ2-4, with 7 bases identical to TRBD1. Per the germline V gene, CDR1 is MDHEN and CDR2 is SYDVKM. The CDR3 is made up of 15 amino acids. With V trimmed by 6 bases and J by 10 bases, 15 bases remained unmatched. CDR3 nucleotides: TGTGCCAGCAGAACTCCGTACAGGGGAGTAAAAATTCAGTACTTC. Translated, it gives CASRTPYRGVKIQYF.

This clone appeared many times. This chain joins TRBV11-2 and TRBJ1-2; a possible D gene is TRBD1 (6 bases). V lost 5 bases and J lost 8, with 21 bases in between. Germline V CDR1 and CDR2: SGHAT, FQNNGV. CDR3 length: 15 residues. The DNA of the CDR3 is TGTGCCAGCAGCCCACAACAGGGAGCGTTGGGGGGCTACACCTTC. It is translated as CASSPQQGALGGYTF. The complete variable domain, with remaining parts taken from reference TRBV11-2 and TRBJ1-2, reads EAGVAQSPRYKIIEKRQSVAFWCNPISGHATLYWYQQILGQGPKLLIQFQNNGVVDDSQLPKDRFSAERLKGVDSTLKIQPAKLEDSAVYLCASSPQQGALGGYTFGSGTRLTVV.

This clone was detected ten times or more. The chain is built from TRBV7-9 and TRBJ2-7, with TRBD2 as a possible D gene (6 bases). Germline V CDR1 and CDR2: SEHNR, FQNEAQ (reference sequence). The ends were cut back, 3 bases at V and 1 base at J, with 19 bases in the middle. The CDR3 has 17 amino acids. In DNA, the CDR3 is TGTGCCAGCAGCTTGGGGCGGGGAAGGGCCTTTTCCTACGAGCAGTACTTC. This sequence encodes CASSLGRGRAFSYEQYF.

This clone was detected many times. This chain joins TRBV9 and TRBJ2-5, with 8 bases that match TRBD1. Per the germline V gene, CDR1 is SGDLS and CDR2 is YYNGEE. Trimming at V came to 2 bases and at J to 0 bases, leaving 6 bases not matched to a gene. The CDR3 has 16 residues. The CDR3 loop reads CASSVGETGDQETQYF. The CDR3 DNA is TGTGCCAGCAGCGTTGGGGAGACAGGGGACCAAGAGACCCAGTACTTC.

This clone has just a few counts. The junction shows a germline mismatch at one end, possibly a read error. V is TRBV6-2 or TRBV6-3 and J is TRBJ1-1; 7 nucleotides align to TRBD1. The CDR3 extends over 15 amino acids. Germline V gene data show CDR1 as MNHEY and CDR2 as SVGEGT. CDR3 residues: CVSSKGAGRETEAFF. DNA of the CDR3: TGTGTCAGCAGTAAGGGGGCAGGGAGGGAGACTGAAGCTTTCTTT.